What follows describes a single T cell receptor beta chain. Antigen: not known. This sample is part of a study of cytomegalovirus exposure and HLA in healthy donors. The CDR3 extends over 16 amino acids. J lost 7 bases, V lost 6 bases, and 12 bases had no gene match. Germline lookup yields CDR1 SNHLY and CDR2 FYNNEI. Healthy individuals who donated bone marrow served as the donors. Study-level points and caveats: Among donors in an Asian-associated ancestry cluster, a later analysis reportedly found fewer N-insertions than the roughly 610-donor mean.

60 Vbeta and 13 Jbeta primers were used in PCR. Profiled with immunoSEQ multiplex PCR; TCRdb holds only in-frame clones, not every one. The sample lists some 270,000 clones, around 90% occurring once. This clonotype originated in a girl aged 2 to 10 in good health and CMV-seronegative. J is TRBJ2-2 and V is TRBV2; TRBD2 matches at 9 bases. Sequencing input: PBMCs. CDR3 coding DNA: TGTGCCAGCAGGCCGTTTGGGCTAGCGGGGAACGGGGAGCTGTTTTTT. This codes for CASRPFGLAGNGELFF.